These T cell receptor beta chains were read from a single sample in a study of blood T cell repertoires in COVID-19. Profiled with immunoSEQ multiplex PCR; TCRdb holds only in-frame clones, not every one. The table records fewer than 350,000 clones, roughly 85% of them present only once. Material for sequencing was PBMCs or T cells enriched from blood (not recorded which). The receptor set was obtained from a woman aged 25 to 39 who had been exposed to COVID-19. Both conserved end residues are trimmed from each CDR3. D genes are given only for firm matches.

v_gene: TRBV19
j_gene: TRBJ2-1
d_gene: TRBD1
CDR3aa: ASNLRGQGAGNEQF

v_gene: TRBV7-2
j_gene: TRBJ2-5
d_gene: TRBD2
CDR3aa: ASSPPTSGQETQY

v_gene: TRBV7-3
j_gene: TRBJ2-1
d_gene: NA
CDR3aa: ASSLGREQF

v_gene: TRBV19
j_gene: TRBJ1-4
d_gene: TRBD1
CDR3aa: ASSIGRDRPEKLF

v_gene: TRBV4-3
j_gene: TRBJ1-3
d_gene: NA
CDR3aa: ASSQEPRARSGNTIY

v_gene: TRBV7-3
j_gene: TRBJ1-2
d_gene: TRBD1
CDR3aa: ASSLNRGRMDGYT

v_gene: TRBV27
j_gene: TRBJ2-1
d_gene: TRBD1
CDR3aa: ASRKGQHNEQF

v_gene: TRBV28
j_gene: TRBJ2-7
d_gene: TRBD2
CDR3aa: ASSSAAGGPYEQY

v_gene: TRBV28
j_gene: TRBJ2-1
d_gene: TRBD2
CDR3aa: ASSSVISGGQF

v_gene: TRBV11-3
j_gene: TRBJ2-2
d_gene: NA
CDR3aa: ASSVTRGTGELF

v_gene: TRBV6-5
j_gene: TRBJ1-5
d_gene: NA
CDR3aa: ASSYGANQPQH

v_gene: TRBV20-1
j_gene: TRBJ2-7
d_gene: TRBD1
CDR3aa: SASSGQGGHYEQY

v_gene: TRBV27
j_gene: TRBJ2-1
d_gene: TRBD1
CDR3aa: ASSLTDRGNEQF

v_gene: TRBV28
j_gene: TRBJ2-5
d_gene: TRBD1
CDR3aa: ASSLQMEDRGLLEETQY

v_gene: TRBV5-4
j_gene: TRBJ2-7
d_gene: NA
CDR3aa: ASSLARAGTNEQY

v_gene: TRBV5-8
j_gene: TRBJ2-3
d_gene: NA
CDR3aa: ASRQGDTQY

v_gene: TRBV5-1
j_gene: TRBJ2-7
d_gene: TRBD1
CDR3aa: ASSFLQGAIGEQY

v_gene: TRBV11-2
j_gene: TRBJ2-4
d_gene: TRBD1
CDR3aa: ASSSLQGALAKNIQY

v_gene: TRBV5-6
j_gene: TRBJ2-7
d_gene: NA
CDR3aa: ASSNGGMGTMIYEQY